Below, 5 T cell receptor beta chains from the same sample are listed, as sequenced in a study of OX40 agonist ivuxolimab in advanced cancers. The table came from immunoSEQ multiplex PCR; TCRdb's copy has only in-frame clones and leaves some out. The sample includes roughly 48,000 clones, 60% to 80% of them seen just once. Here the sequenced sample was CD4+ or CD8+ T cells sorted from blood, taken in a trial of the OX40 agonist ivuxolimab. All receptors come from an adult with an advanced solid tumor such as melanoma, head and neck, liver or kidney cancer.

This clone has a single count. The rearrangement uses TRBV5-1 and TRBJ2-5, with TRBD2 matching over 14 bases. J was trimmed by 2 bases and V by 4 bases; bases with no gene match: 7. From germline, CDR1 is SGHRS and CDR2 YFSETQ. This CDR3 region has 17 residues. The DNA for the CDR3 is TGCGCCAGCAGCCCCGGACTAGCGGGAGGCGAACAAGAGACCCAGTACTTC. The encoded protein is CASSPGLAGGEQETQYF.

This rearrangement joins TRBV11-3 to TRBJ2-7; TRBD2 agrees at 9 bases. Germline CDR1 and CDR2: SGHNT and YENEEA. V was clipped by 3 bases and J by 3 bases; unmatched bases: 3. This CDR3 is 14 amino acids long. CDR3 sequence: CASSLTSGSYEQYF. The CDR3 DNA is TGTGCCAGCAGCTTGACTAGCGGTAGCTACGAGCAGTACTTC. The whole variable domain, filled in from reference TRBV11-3 and TRBJ2-7, reads EAGVVQSPRYKIIEKKQPVAFWCNPISGHNTLYWYLQNLGQGPELLIRYENEEAVDDSQLPKDRFSAERLKGVDSTLKIQPAELGDSAVYLCASSLTSGSYEQYFGPGTRLTVT.

This clone was counted many times. This chain uses TRBV2 with TRBJ2-2; 11 nucleotides align to TRBD1. CDR1 SNHLY and CDR2 FYNNEI come from the germline V gene. CDR3 size: 16 residues. The junction had 6 bases not matched to a gene; V was cut back by 7 bases and J by 2 bases. The DNA for the CDR3 is TGTGCCAGCACTATGGACAGGGGGCATAACACCGGGGAGCTGTTTTTT. It specifies CASTMDRGHNTGELFF. Full variable domain (missing parts from reference TRBV2 and TRBJ2-2): EPEVTQTPSHQVTQMGQEVILRCVPISNHLYFYWYRQILGQKVEFLVSFYNNEISEKSEIFDDQFSVERPDGSNFTLKIRSTKLEDSAMYFCASTMDRGHNTGELFFGEGSRLTVL.

The chain uses TRBV13 and TRBJ2-7; a weak D match, TRBD1 (6 bases). The CDR3 sequence is 14 residues long. Looked up from germline, CDR1 is PRHDT and CDR2 is FYEKMQ (reference sequence). V shed 4 bases and J shed 2 bases, with 12 bases lying between them. CDR3 sequence: CASSSGQNTYEQYF. The CDR3 nucleotides are TGTGCCAGCAGCTCGGGACAAAACACCTACGAGCAGTACTTC.

The rearrangement links TRBV4-2 to TRBJ2-7; weak D call: TRBD2 (5 bases). The CDR3 is 16 residues long. Germline CDR1 is LGHNA and CDR2 is YNFKEQ. Trimming removed 1 base at V and 5 bases at J, with 18 bases between. The DNA for the CDR3 is TGTGCCAGCAGCCAAGTACCGGACTCGCCTTTGGACGAGCAGTACTTC. This codes for CASSQVPDSPLDEQYF.